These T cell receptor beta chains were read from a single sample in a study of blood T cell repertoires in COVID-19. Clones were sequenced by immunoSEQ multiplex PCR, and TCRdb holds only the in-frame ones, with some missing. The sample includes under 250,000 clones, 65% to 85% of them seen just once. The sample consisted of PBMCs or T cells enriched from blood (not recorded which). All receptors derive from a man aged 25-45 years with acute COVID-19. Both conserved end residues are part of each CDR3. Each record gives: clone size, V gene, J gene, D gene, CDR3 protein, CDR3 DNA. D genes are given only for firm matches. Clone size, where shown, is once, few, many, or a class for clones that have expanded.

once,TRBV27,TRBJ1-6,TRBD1,CASTPGQGSPLHF,TGTGCCAGTACACCGGGACAGGGTTCACCCCTCCACTTT
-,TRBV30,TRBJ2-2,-,CAWSVDYNTGELFF,TGTGCCTGGAGTGTGGACTACAACACCGGGGAGCTGTTTTTT
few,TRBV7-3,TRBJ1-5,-,CASSPGVQHF,TGTGCCAGCAGCCCCGGGGTACAGCATTTT
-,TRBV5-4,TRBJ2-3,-,CASSLWGGTDTQYF,TGTGCCAGCAGCTTGTGGGGAGGCACAGATACGCAGTATTTT
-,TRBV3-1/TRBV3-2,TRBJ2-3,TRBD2,CASSQDLGTSGTDTQYF,TGTGCCAGCAGCCAAGATCTAGGGACTAGCGGCACAGATACGCAGTATTTT
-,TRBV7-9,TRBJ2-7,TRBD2,CASSLRPAGEYEQYF,TGTGCCAGCAGCTTACGCCCAGCGGGGGAGTACGAGCAGTACTTC
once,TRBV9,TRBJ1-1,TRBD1,CASSASQGLNTEAFF,TGTGCCAGCAGCGCCTCACAGGGGTTGAACACTGAAGCTTTCTTT
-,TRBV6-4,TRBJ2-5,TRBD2,CASSGTSGETQYF,TGTGCCAGCAGTGGGACTAGTGGCGAGACCCAGTACTTC
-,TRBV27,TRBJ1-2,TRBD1,CASSSTDRVTNYGYTF,TGTGCCAGCAGTTCAACAGACAGGGTTACTAACTATGGCTACACCTTC
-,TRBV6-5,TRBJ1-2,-,CASRQDAHGYTF,TGTGCCAGCAGACAGGATGCTCATGGCTACACCTTC